The entry that follows covers one TCR beta chain sequence. Its antigen has not been determined. It has no much larger one-base neighbor in the sample; base qualities were not kept. The data derive from a study of T-cell reconstitution after alpha-beta-depleted transplantation in children (dated by TCRdb to 2015 to 2016). Concerning the study at large: The study quantitatively tracked T-cell immune reconstitution after TCRalphabeta/CD19-depleted allogeneic hematopoietic cell transplantation in children using TCR repertoire profiling. Results the study describes overall, beyond this receptor: In some patients, high TCRbeta diversity at day 60 was attributed to recipient T cells and intrathymic progenitors that had survived conditioning. Apparently early alphabetaT-cell count recovery about two months after transplant reportedly relied on only several hundred rapidly expanded clones derived from non-depleted graft cells. Over subsequent months, a decline in hyperexpanded clone frequencies was noted, and after one year, T-cell counts and TCRbeta diversity were mostly ascribed to newly produced T cells.

The germline V and J ends show losses of 3 bases and 5 bases respectively, and no gene match explains 5 bases of the junction. The CDR3 runs 14 amino acids, cysteine and phenylalanine included. The CDR3 DNA has 42 bases and is translated from base 1. CDR1 and CDR2 (SGHTA, FQGNSA) derive from the germline V gene. The protocol used for the library was PCR. The run used an Illumina HiSeq 2500. TCR libraries were prepared with molecular barcoding, using unique molecular identifiers to normalize TCRbeta repertoire quantification. TCRdb reworked the public reads: Q25 trimming with fastp, MiXCR clone assembly, productive beta chains retained. Rows matching on CDR3 protein sequence are summarized as one entry with the most common DNA and genes. Within this sample are some 440,000 distinct CDR3 sequences, with 15% to 20% of them counted one time only. Approximately 28% of the sample is in the top ten clones.

What this sample's treatment or condition label stands for: allogeneic hematopoietic cell transplantation with graft depleted of TCRalphabeta T cells and CD19 B cells. TCRalphabeta/CD19-depleted allogeneic hematopoietic cell grafts were given to the transplant recipients, all of whom were children. Sample: PBMCs, mostly from graft donor cells, taken 360 days after TCRalphabeta/CD19-depleted stem cell transplant. The receptor was isolated from a boy younger than two who had a stem cell transplant for Wiskott-Aldrich syndrome, so the T cells may come from the graft donor. This chain is built from TRBV7-2 and TRBJ2-5; 8 bases in the junction line up with TRBD1. The nucleotides are TGTGCCAGCAGCTTTAACAGGGGGAGGGAGACCCAGTACTTC. It is translated as CASSFNRGRETQYF.